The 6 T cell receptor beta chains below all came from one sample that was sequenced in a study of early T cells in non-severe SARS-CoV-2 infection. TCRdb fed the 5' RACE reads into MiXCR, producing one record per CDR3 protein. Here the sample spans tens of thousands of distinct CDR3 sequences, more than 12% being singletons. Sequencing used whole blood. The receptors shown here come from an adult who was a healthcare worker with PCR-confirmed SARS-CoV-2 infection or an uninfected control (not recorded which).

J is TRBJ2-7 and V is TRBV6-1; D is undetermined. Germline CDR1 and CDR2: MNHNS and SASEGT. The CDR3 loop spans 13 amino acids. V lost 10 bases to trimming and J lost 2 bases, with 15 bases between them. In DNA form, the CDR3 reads TGTGCCACCCTCCTTGACGGCCCCTACGAGCAGTACTTC. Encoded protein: CATLLDGPYEQYF.

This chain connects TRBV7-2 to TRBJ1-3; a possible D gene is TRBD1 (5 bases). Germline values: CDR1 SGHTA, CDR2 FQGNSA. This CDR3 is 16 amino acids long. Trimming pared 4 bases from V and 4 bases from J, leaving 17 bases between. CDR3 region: CASSSRAGTGGNTIYF. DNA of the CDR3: TGTGCCAGCAGCTCCAGGGCGGGGACGGGCGGAAACACCATATATTTT.

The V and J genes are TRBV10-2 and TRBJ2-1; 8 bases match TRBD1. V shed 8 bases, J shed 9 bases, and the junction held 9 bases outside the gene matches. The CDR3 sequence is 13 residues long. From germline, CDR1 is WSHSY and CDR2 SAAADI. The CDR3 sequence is CASLESGGAEQFF. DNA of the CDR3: TGCGCCAGCCTCGAGTCAGGGGGCGCTGAGCAGTTCTTC.

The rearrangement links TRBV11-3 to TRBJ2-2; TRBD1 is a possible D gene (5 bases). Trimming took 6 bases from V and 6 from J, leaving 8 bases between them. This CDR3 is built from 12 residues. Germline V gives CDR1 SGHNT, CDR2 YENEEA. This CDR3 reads CASRGAAGELFF. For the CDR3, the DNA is TGTGCCAGCAGAGGGGCGGCCGGGGAGCTGTTTTTT. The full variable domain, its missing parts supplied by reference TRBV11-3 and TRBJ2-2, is EAGVVQSPRYKIIEKKQPVAFWCNPISGHNTLYWYLQNLGQGPELLIRYENEEAVDDSQLPKDRFSAERLKGVDSTLKIQPAELGDSAVYLCASRGAAGELFFGEGSRLTVL.

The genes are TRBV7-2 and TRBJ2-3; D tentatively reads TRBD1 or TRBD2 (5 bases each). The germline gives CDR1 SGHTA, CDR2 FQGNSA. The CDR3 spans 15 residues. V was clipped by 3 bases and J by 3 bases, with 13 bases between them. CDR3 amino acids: CASSFGGAGTDTQYF. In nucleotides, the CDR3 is TGTGCCAGCAGCTTTGGGGGAGCTGGTACAGATACGCAGTATTTT.

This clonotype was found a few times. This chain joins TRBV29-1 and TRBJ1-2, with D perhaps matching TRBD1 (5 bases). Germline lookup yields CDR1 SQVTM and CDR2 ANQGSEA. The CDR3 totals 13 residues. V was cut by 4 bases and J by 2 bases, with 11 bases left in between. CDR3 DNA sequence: TGCAGCGTTGGACAGCCTGAAAACTATGGCTACACCTTC. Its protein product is CSVGQPENYGYTF.